Reported below is one T cell receptor (beta chain). Its specificity is not known. The data were taken from a study of blood T cells in healthy people across ages. Across the study: About one barcoded beta molecule per two T cells was captured by template switching.

Trimming pared 1 base from V and 2 bases from J, leaving 11 bases between. The CDR3 length is 15 residues. Germline assignment: CDR1 SNHLY and CDR2 FYNNEI. Through a sample-barcoded 5' primer and a J-beta primer mix, a second PCR was run for roughly 6 to 11 cycles. Each CDR3 protein is one row after TCRdb ran MiXCR on the 5' RACE reads. The top ten clones hold around 20% of a sample with 540,000 or so distinct CDR3 sequences, 27% of them seen once. Study-level results: Roughly linear declines in TCR beta diversity per million T cells occurred with age. Aged donors had fewer naive CD4+ cells and lower diversity than long-lived donors.

The V and J genes are TRBV2 and TRBJ1-2; no reliable D call. This sequence was found in a woman aged 70-85 years in good health. The sample was blood. The CDR3 loop reads CASSEGTLKNYGYTF. CDR3 nucleotide sequence: TGTGCCAGCAGTGAAGGGACTTTGAAAAACTATGGCTACACCTTC. The variable domain in full, completed from reference TRBV2 and TRBJ1-2, reads EPEVTQTPSHQVTQMGQEVILRCVPISNHLYFYWYRQILGQKVEFLVSFYNNEISEKSEIFDDQFSVERPDGSNFTLKIRSTKLEDSAMYFCASSEGTLKNYGYTFGSGTRLTVV.